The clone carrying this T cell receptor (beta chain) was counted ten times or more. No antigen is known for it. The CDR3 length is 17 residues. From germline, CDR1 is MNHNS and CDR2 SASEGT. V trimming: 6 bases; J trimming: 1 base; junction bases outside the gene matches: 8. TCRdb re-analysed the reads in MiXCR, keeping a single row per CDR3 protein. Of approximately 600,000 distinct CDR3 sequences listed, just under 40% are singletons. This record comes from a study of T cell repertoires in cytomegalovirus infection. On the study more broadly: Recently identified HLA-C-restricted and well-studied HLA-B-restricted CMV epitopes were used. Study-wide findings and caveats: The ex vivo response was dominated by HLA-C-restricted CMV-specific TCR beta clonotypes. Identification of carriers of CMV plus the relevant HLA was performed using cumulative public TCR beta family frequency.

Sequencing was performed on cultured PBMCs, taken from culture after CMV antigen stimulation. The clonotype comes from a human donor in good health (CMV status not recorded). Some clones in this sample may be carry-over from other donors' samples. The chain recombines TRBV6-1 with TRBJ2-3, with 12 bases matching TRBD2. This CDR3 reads CASRELAGGYGTDTQYF. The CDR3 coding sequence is TGTGCCAGCAGGGAACTAGCGGGGGGATATGGCACAGATACGCAGTATTTT.